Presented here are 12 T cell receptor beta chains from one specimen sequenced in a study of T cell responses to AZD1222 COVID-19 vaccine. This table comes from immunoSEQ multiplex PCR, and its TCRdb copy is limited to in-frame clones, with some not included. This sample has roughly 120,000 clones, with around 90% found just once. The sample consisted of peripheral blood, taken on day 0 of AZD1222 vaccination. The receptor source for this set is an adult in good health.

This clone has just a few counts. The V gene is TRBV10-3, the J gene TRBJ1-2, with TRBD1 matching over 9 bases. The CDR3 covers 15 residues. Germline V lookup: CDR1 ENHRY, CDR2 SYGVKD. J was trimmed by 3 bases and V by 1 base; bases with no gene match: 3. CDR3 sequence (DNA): TGTGCCATCAGTGAGTTCCGGGACAGGGACTATGGCTACACCTTC. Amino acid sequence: CAISEFRDRDYGYTF.

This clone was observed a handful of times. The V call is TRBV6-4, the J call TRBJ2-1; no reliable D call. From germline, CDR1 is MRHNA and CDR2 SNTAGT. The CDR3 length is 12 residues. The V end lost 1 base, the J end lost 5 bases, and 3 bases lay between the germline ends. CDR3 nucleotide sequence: TGTGCCAGCAGTGACTTAAACAATGAGCAGTTCTTC. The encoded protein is CASSDLNNEQFF.

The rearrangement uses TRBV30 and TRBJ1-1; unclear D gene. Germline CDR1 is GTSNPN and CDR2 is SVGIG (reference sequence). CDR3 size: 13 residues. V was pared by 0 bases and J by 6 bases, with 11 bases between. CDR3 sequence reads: CAWSVSWNPEAFF. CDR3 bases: TGTGCCTGGAGTGTATCTTGGAATCCTGAAGCTTTCTTT. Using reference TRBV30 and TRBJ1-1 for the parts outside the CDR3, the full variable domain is SQTIHQWPATLVQPVGSPLSLECTVEGTSNPNLYWYRQAAGRGLQLLFYSVGIGQISSEVPQNLSASRPQDRQFILSSKKLLLSDSGFYLCAWSVSWNPEAFFGQGTRLTVV.

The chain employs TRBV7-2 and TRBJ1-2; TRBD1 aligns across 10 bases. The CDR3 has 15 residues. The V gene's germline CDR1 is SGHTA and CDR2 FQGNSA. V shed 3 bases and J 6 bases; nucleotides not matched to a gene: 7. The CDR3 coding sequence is TGTGCCAGCAGCTTGAATTGGGGGACAGGGGATGGCTACACCTTC. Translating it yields CASSLNWGTGDGYTF.

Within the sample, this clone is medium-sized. In DNA form, the CDR3 reads TGTGCCAGCAGCTGGCGGGGAACTAGCTCCTACGAGCAGTACTTC. It codes for CASSWRGTSSYEQYF. The chain employs TRBV27 and TRBJ2-7, with a tentative D call TRBD2 (6 bases). The CDR3 extends over 15 amino acids. Trimming removed 6 bases at V and 0 bases at J, with 15 bases between. CDR1 MNHEY and CDR2 SMNVEV come from the germline V gene (reference sequence).

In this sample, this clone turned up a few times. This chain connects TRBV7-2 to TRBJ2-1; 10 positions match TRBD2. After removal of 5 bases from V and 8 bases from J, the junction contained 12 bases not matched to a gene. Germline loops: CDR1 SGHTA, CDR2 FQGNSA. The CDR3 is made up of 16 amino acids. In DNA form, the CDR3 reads TGTGCCAGCAGCAGAGCGGGGGGGGGCCGGGAGTATGAGCAGTTCTTC. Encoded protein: CASSRAGGGREYEQFF.

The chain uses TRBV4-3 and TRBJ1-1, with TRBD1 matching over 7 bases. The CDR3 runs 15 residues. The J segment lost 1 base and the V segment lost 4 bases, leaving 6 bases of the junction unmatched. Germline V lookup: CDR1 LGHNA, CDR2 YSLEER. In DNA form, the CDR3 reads TGCGCCAGCAGCCCGTCACCAGGGGGGAACACTGAAGCTTTCTTT. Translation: CASSPSPGGNTEAFF.

The CDR3 coding sequence is TGTGCCAGCAGCCGGCAGGGCAGCACCGGGGAGCTGTTTTTT. It encodes CASSRQGSTGELFF. This sequence joins TRBV3-1 (or the pseudogene TRBV3-2) and TRBJ2-2, with D perhaps TRBD1 (5 bases). V lost 4 bases and J 4 bases, leaving 10 bases between the germline ends. This CDR3 is 14 amino acids long. The germline V gene encodes CDR1 LGHDT and CDR2 YNNKEL (reference sequence).

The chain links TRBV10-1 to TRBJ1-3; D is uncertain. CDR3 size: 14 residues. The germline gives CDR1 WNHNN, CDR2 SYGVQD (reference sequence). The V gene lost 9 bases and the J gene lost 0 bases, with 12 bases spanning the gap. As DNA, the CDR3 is TGCGCCAGTTACGGACGGGACTCTGGAAACACCATATATTTT. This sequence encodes CASYGRDSGNTIYF.

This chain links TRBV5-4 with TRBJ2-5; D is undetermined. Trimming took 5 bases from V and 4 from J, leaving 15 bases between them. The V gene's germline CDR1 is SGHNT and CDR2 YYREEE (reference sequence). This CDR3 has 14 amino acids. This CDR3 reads CASSMRTPAETQYF. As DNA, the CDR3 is TGTGCCAGCAGTATGCGGACCCCAGCAGAGACCCAGTACTTC.

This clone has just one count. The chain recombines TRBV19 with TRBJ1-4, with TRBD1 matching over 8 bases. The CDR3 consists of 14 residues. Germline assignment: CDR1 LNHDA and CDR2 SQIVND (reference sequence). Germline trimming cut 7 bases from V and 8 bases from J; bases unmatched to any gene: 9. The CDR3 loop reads CASTPGPGGEKLFF. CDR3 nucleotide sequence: TGTGCCAGTACCCCCGGCCCAGGGGGCGAAAAACTGTTTTTT.

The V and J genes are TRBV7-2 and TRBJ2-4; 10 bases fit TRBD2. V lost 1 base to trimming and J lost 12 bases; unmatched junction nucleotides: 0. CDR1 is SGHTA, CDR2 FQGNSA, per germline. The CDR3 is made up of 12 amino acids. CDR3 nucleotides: TGTGCCAGCAGCTTAGAGCGGGGGGGTCAGTACTTC. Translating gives CASSLERGGQYF.